The rows below give T cell receptor beta chains drawn from one sample of a study of CD8 T cells in Susac syndrome. TCRdb reprocessed the immunoSEQ multiplex PCR reads with MiXCR, giving one entry per CDR3 protein. The sample consists of approximately 280,000 distinct CDR3 sequences, around 84% of them appearing once. Sequences were obtained from CD8+ T cells from PBMCs. The receptors derive from a human donor with multiple sclerosis. Each CDR3 is given with its conserved first and last residue.

J gene | V gene | CDR3 protein
TRBJ2-1 | TRBV4-1 | CASSQVYRFNEQFF
TRBJ2-1 | TRBV27 | CASSLTGARQGVGEFF
TRBJ2-2 | TRBV10-3 | CAISAGERVYTGELFF
TRBJ2-1 | TRBV20-1 | CSAPHQTGDNEQFF
TRBJ1-5 | TRBV28 | CASTLPRGPQHF
TRBJ2-1 | TRBV9 | CASSVDRVSYNEQFF
TRBJ2-7 | TRBV7-3 | CASSLRLAGEQYF
TRBJ1-1 | TRBV2 | CASSEQAVHEAFF
TRBJ2-7 | TRBV10-3 | CAIRTGGGHEQYF
TRBJ1-1 | TRBV7-9 | CASRRGATGAFF
TRBJ2-7 | TRBV28 | CACDGNKAGESYEQYF